This T cell receptor (beta chain) was recovered during a study of blood T cell repertoires in COVID-19. At the level of the study: From T cells, B-cell-depleted T cells, or PBMCs came the material, which was cDNA or gDNA.

Germline CDR1 reads KGHSH; CDR2 reads LQKENI. Trimming took 6 bases from V and 11 from J; bases not matched to a gene: 6. The CDR3 spans 11 residues. Original handling: Reference gene primer amplification yielded estimated nucleated cell counts. Only in-frame clones appear in the TCRdb table, and some are missing; sequencing was by immunoSEQ multiplex PCR. V and J calls and clone size are copied from that table; D and trimming were computed from the DNA. The data hold 20,000 to 30,000 clones, with around 86% observed a single time. This sequence joins TRBV18 and TRBJ1-1; 7 bases match TRBD1. Sequencing was performed on peripheral blood. This receptor was obtained from a woman of 80 years or more with acute or convalescent COVID-19. In nucleotides, the CDR3 is TGTGCCAGCTCCGAAACAGGGGTGGCTTTCTTT. It specifies CASSETGVAFF. The whole variable domain, filled in from reference TRBV18 and TRBJ1-1, reads NAGVMQNPRHLVRRRGQEARLRCSPMKGHSHVYWYRQLPEEGLKFMVYLQKENIIDESGMPKERFSAEFPKEGPSILRIQQVVRGDSAAYFCASSETGVAFFGQGTRLTVV.